This T cell receptor beta chain derives from a study of T-cell memory formation after mild COVID-19. Study information: Each donor largely had its own TCR clusters.

TCRdb used MiXCR to reprocess the 5' RACE reads, holding one entry per CDR3 protein. This table holds about 360,000 distinct CDR3 sequences, about 15% found once. The germline V gene has CDR1 MNHEY and CDR2 SMNVEV (reference sequence). This CDR3 comprises 16 residues. Trimming took 3 bases from V and 8 from J; bases not matched to a gene: 10. Notes on this clonotype: What it recognizes is unknown.

Study-level points and caveats: The pre-infection memory compartment contained some responding clones, suggesting cross-reactive memory joined. Mainly in CM and EM were contracting CD4+ clones; CD8+ were in EMRA. Clones contracting over day 15 to 85 were CD4/CD8 balanced, with later expanders leaning CD4+.

J is TRBJ2-1 and V is TRBV27, with 10 bases identical to TRBD2. The TCR comes from a man aged 18 to 35 who had mild COVID-19 (a few samples of this study predate the infection). Cell type and time point are not known. The specimen sequenced was PBMCs or a T cell subset sorted from them (not recorded which). The CDR3 nucleotides read TGTGCCAGCAGTTTGTGGACTAGCGGACTTGTGGATGAGCAGTTCTTC. This encodes CASSLWTSGLVDEQFF.